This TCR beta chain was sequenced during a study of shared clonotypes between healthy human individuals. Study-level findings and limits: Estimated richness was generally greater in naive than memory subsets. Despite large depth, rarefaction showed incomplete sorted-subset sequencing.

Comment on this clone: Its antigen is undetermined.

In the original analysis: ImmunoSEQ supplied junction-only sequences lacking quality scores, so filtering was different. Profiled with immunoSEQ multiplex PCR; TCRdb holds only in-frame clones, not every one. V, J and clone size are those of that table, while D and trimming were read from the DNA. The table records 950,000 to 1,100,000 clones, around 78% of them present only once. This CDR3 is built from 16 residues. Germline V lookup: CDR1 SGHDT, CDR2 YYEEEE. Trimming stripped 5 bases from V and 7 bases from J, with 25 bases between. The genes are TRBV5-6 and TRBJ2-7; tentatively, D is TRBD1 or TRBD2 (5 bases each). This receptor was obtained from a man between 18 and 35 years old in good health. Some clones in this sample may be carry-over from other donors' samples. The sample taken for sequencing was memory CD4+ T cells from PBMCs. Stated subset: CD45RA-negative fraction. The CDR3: CASSLTGAPVSGEQYF. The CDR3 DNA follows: TGTGCCAGCAGTCTAACCGGGGCCCCTGTATCGGGAGAGCAGTACTTC.